The rows below give T cell receptor beta chains drawn from one sample of a study of CXCR3-negative and CXCR3-positive naive CD8 T cells. For each CDR3 protein, TCRdb gives one entry from its re-call of the 5' RACE reads, without DNA. The sample data list some 140,000 distinct CDR3 sequences. Sequenced: naive CXCR3+ CD8+ T cells from blood. The source is a human donor in good health. Some clones in this sample may be carry-over from other donors' samples. Each CDR3 is given with its conserved first and last residue. Fields, in order: V gene, J gene, CDR3 protein.

TRBV12-3/TRBV12-4	TRBJ2-3	CGTSGSWGSSSTDTQYF
TRBV9	TRBJ1-1	CASSAGTVRTEAFF
TRBV6-2/TRBV6-3	TRBJ2-7	CASREQGAISYEQYF
TRBV7-8	TRBJ1-1	CASSYRTGKTEAFF
TRBV20-1	TRBJ2-5	CSAQSGRGRLGETQYF
TRBV29-1	TRBJ2-7	CSVEPTGTAYEQYF
TRBV10-3	TRBJ1-1	CAIRNVRESDEAFF
TRBV6-6	TRBJ2-3	CASSYSGSQRGESDTQYF
TRBV28	TRBJ1-2	CASSSHGRASSYGYTF
TRBV13	TRBJ2-1	CASSLGLAGGLWTEQFF
TRBV9	TRBJ2-7	CASSTADSQHEQYF
TRBV7-9	TRBJ2-6	CASEGASSGANVLTF
TRBV9	TRBJ2-1	CASSVEVPSGDNEQFF
TRBV6-5	TRBJ2-3	CASSSHSGLGTDTQYF
TRBV7-8	TRBJ1-5	CASSPGTGGRYSNQPQHF
TRBV15	TRBJ2-2	CATSRASAGKTGELFF
TRBV20-1	TRBJ1-1	CSASPGFGTEAFF
TRBV29-1	TRBJ2-2	CSAPLAGGTGELFF
TRBV13	TRBJ1-1	CASSLSVGEAFF
TRBV6-1	TRBJ2-7	CASRDGTGPFYEQYF
TRBV7-6	TRBJ2-2	CASSSTLASANTGELFF
TRBV2	TRBJ2-1	CASLGGRGGNEQFF
TRBV7-9	TRBJ1-1	CASSYGRSDNTEAFF
TRBV6-2/TRBV6-3	TRBJ1-4	CARAQERYGENLFF
TRBV7-2	TRBJ2-5	CASSLWTGEETQYF
TRBV24-1	TRBJ2-3	CATSDFSTDTQYF
TRBV4-2	TRBJ2-1	CASSQGEGHHNEQFF
TRBV7-9	TRBJ2-7	CASSPPEVDEQYF
TRBV15	TRBJ1-4	CATSTPGQGNEKLFF
TRBV4-1	TRBJ2-7	CASSQLVYNYEQYF
TRBV28	TRBJ2-7	CASSFSGNYEQYF
TRBV2	TRBJ2-5	CASSDVPANAQYF
TRBV7-2	TRBJ2-1	CASSLGAGTFYDEQFF
TRBV9	TRBJ2-1	CASSGVAGGDYNEQFF
TRBV7-8	TRBJ2-7	CASSLGQYYEQYF
TRBV2	TRBJ2-1	CASSVDRGRYNEQFF
TRBV7-9	TRBJ2-1	CASSSTQGSSSYNEQFF
TRBV13	TRBJ2-3	CASSLETSTDTQYF
TRBV5-1	TRBJ2-3	CASSLARTHTDTQYF
TRBV6-2/TRBV6-3	TRBJ1-1	CASSTPRTEAFF
TRBV7-9	TRBJ2-3	CASSSTSGGASDTQYF
TRBV4-1	TRBJ1-1	CASSRTDEAFF
TRBV11-2	TRBJ2-3	CASSPNRETDTQYF
TRBV9	TRBJ2-1	CASSASGRYLDEQFF
TRBV19	TRBJ1-5	CASKHSNQPQHF
TRBV15	TRBJ1-4	CATSRDREVTNEKLFF
TRBV29-1	TRBJ2-3	CSVTLAGGPTDTQYF
TRBV28	TRBJ2-5	CASTLSGFQETQYF